The 19 T cell receptor beta chains presented below share a single source sample, sequenced in a study of cytomegalovirus exposure and HLA in healthy donors. Amplification used 60 Vbeta primers and 13 Jbeta primers. Sequencing was performed with immunoSEQ multiplex PCR; in TCRdb, only in-frame clones are kept and a portion is missing. In all, the sample yields 100,000 to 150,000 clones. The sequenced sample consisted of PBMCs. The receptor set was obtained from a middle-aged man in good health and CMV-seronegative.

The J gene is TRBJ1-4, the V gene TRBV28; 8 bases match TRBD1. CDR1 and CDR2 (germline): MDHEN, SYDVKM. Germline trimming cut 4 bases from V and 3 bases from J; bases unmatched to any gene: 4. The length of the CDR3 is 15 residues. CDR3 sequence: CASSSTGGPNEKLFF. Here the CDR3 DNA reads TGTGCCAGCAGTTCAACAGGGGGTCCTAATGAAAAACTGTTTTTT.

This rearrangement joins TRBV11-3 to TRBJ2-2, with TRBD2 matching over 13 bases. This CDR3 spans 16 amino acids. Germline trimming cut 5 bases from V and 6 bases from J; bases unmatched to any gene: 6. In germline, CDR1 is SGHNT, CDR2 YENEEA. This CDR3 reads CASSPGTSGDSGELFF. DNA for the CDR3: TGTGCCAGCAGCCCAGGGACTAGCGGGGACTCCGGGGAGCTGTTTTTT.

This chain joins TRBV6-5 and TRBJ2-3, with 9 bases identical to TRBD2. CDR3 size: 13 residues. Trimming cost V 6 bases and J 4 bases; bases outside gene matches: 2. CDR1 is MNHEY and CDR2 is SVGAGI in the germline V gene. CDR3 loop: CASRVAGADTQYF. DNA for the CDR3: TGTGCCAGCAGAGTAGCGGGAGCAGATACGCAGTATTTT.

The chain joins TRBV11-3 to TRBJ2-7; TRBD2 aligns across 8 bases. The CDR3 length is 14 residues. Germline trimming cut 1 base from V and 7 bases from J; bases unmatched to any gene: 6. Germline V lookup: CDR1 SGHNT, CDR2 YENEEA. CDR3 DNA: TGTGCCAGCAGCTTAGTGCGCGTAGCGGGAGAGCAGTACTTC. Translation gives CASSLVRVAGEQYF.

The gene calls are TRBV19 and TRBJ1-5, with 7 bases matching TRBD1. With 6 bases clipped from V and 5 bases from J, the junction kept 4 bases outside the gene matches. The V gene's germline CDR1 is LNHDA and CDR2 SQIVND (reference sequence). The CDR3 is made up of 13 amino acids. CDR3 in DNA: TGTGCCAGTAGCCGGGACAGCTATCAGCCCCAGCATTTT. This translates into CASSRDSYQPQHF.

CDR3 nucleotides: TGCGCCAGCAGCTTGGCCTCGGGGGAAGGTGGCTACACCTTC. It specifies CASSLASGEGGYTF. The chain is built from TRBV5-1 and TRBJ1-2, with D perhaps matching TRBD1 (5 bases). V was clipped by 0 bases and J by 7 bases, with 13 bases between them. The CDR3 covers 14 residues. CDR1 SGHRS and CDR2 YFSETQ come from the germline V gene.

The genes are TRBV14 and TRBJ1-5; TRBD1 matches 8 bases. V was clipped by 0 bases and J by 4 bases; unmatched bases: 17. Germline V gene lookup returns CDR1 SGHDN and CDR2 FVKESK. CDR3 length: 20 residues. The CDR3 DNA reads TGTGCCAGCAGCCAAGATCAGGTAGACGGCAGGGGGCGAAGTAATCAGCCCCAGCATTTT. Amino acid sequence: CASSQDQVDGRGRSNQPQHF.

The V gene is TRBV10-3, the J gene TRBJ2-1, with TRBD2 identical over 11 bases. Germline V gives CDR1 ENHRY, CDR2 SYGVKD. The ends lost 10 bases at V and 7 bases at J; junction bases unmatched: 12. This CDR3 has 15 residues. CDR3 sequence reads: CASLAGGPGENEQFF. CDR3 in DNA: TGTGCCAGTTTAGCGGGAGGGCCTGGGGAGAATGAGCAGTTCTTC.

The V call is TRBV5-5, the J call TRBJ2-3; the match to TRBD2 covers 7 bases. J lost 1 base, V lost 3 bases, and 20 bases had no gene match. The CDR3 covers 20 residues. From germline, CDR1 is SGHKS and CDR2 YYEKEE (reference sequence). Written as DNA, the CDR3 is TGTGCCAGCAGCTATCAGGCGCTAGCGGAGGGTCTAACGCGCACAGATACGCAGTATTTT. Its translation is CASSYQALAEGLTRTDTQYF.

The DNA for the CDR3 is TGCGCCAGCAGCTCCGAAGGGACAGGGTCGCAGTATTTT. This translates into CASSSEGTGSQYF. This chain joins TRBV5-1 and TRBJ2-3, with 9 bases identical to TRBD1. The V segment lost 3 bases and the J segment 10 bases; nucleotides outside the gene matches: 6. This CDR3 has 13 residues. CDR1 is SGHRS, CDR2 YFSETQ, per germline.

CDR3 loop: CASSVSRTSGTDTQYF. The CDR3 DNA follows: TGTGCCAGCAGCGTCTCCCGGACTAGCGGCACAGATACGCAGTATTTT. The chain joins TRBV5-4 to TRBJ2-3, with 9 bases lining up with TRBD2. Trimming at V came to 4 bases and at J to 1 base, leaving 7 bases not matched to a gene. The CDR3 spans 16 residues. Per the germline V gene, CDR1 is SGHNT and CDR2 is YYREEE (reference sequence).

The rearrangement uses TRBV10-1 and TRBJ2-7; no definite D call. V lost 9 bases, J lost 3 bases, and 15 bases lay in between. Germline V gene lookup returns CDR1 WNHNN and CDR2 SYGVQD (reference sequence). The length of the CDR3 is 13 residues. Here the CDR3 DNA reads TGCGCCAGTTGGAAGGTAACTATCTACGAGCAGTACTTC. It encodes CASWKVTIYEQYF.

This sequence joins TRBV9 and TRBJ1-4; the match to TRBD1 covers 8 bases. This CDR3 is built from 15 residues. Germline CDR1 is SGDLS and CDR2 is YYNGEE. Trimming took 4 bases from V and 7 from J; bases not matched to a gene: 9. CDR3 region: CASSIQTGVGEKLFF. In DNA form, the CDR3 reads TGTGCCAGCAGCATTCAGACAGGGGTCGGTGAAAAACTGTTTTTT.

The chain couples TRBV6-1 to TRBJ2-4; 7 positions match TRBD2. This CDR3 comprises 13 residues. V was clipped by 11 bases and J by 7 bases; unmatched bases: 11. In germline, CDR1 is MNHNS, CDR2 SASEGT. The CDR3 reads CAFLGGVDNIQYF. The CDR3 coding sequence is TGTGCCTTTTTGGGGGGGGTGGATAACATTCAGTACTTC.

This sequence joins TRBV7-2 and TRBJ2-1, with D unresolved. The CDR3 spans 15 residues. Trimming removed 6 bases at V and 4 bases at J, with 16 bases between. Per germline, CDR1 SGHTA and CDR2 FQGNSA. The CDR3 bases are TGTGCCAGCAGACCCCAGGTGGGCTCATACAATGAGCAGTTCTTC. Protein sequence: CASRPQVGSYNEQFF.

The chain combines TRBV5-4 with TRBJ2-6; D unresolved. The CDR3 has 14 residues. Trimming cost V 1 base and J 4 bases, with 6 bases left between them. Germline loops: CDR1 SGHNT, CDR2 YYREEE (reference sequence). The chain's CDR3 is CASSLFSGANVLTF. For the CDR3, the DNA is TGTGCCAGCAGCTTGTTCTCGGGGGCCAACGTCCTGACTTTC.

V gene TRBV7-9 combines with J gene TRBJ2-1, with 14 positions matching TRBD2. CDR1 SEHNR and CDR2 FQNEAQ come from the germline V gene (reference sequence). Trimming took 6 bases from V and 9 from J; bases not matched to a gene: 19. CDR3 size: 19 residues. In nucleotides, the CDR3 is TGTGCCAGCAGATCTACCGGGACTAGCGGGAGTGGGACTGGGGGTGAGCAGTTCTTC. Protein sequence: CASRSTGTSGSGTGGEQFF.

This chain uses TRBV5-6 with TRBJ1-1; D not certain. The CDR3 is 13 residues long. The V and J ends lost 4 bases and 5 bases respectively, with 12 bases between them. Germline V gene data show CDR1 as SGHDT and CDR2 as YYEEEE. CDR3 sequence: CASSLLARTEAFF. CDR3 nucleotide sequence: TGTGCCAGCAGCCTCCTTGCGAGGACTGAAGCTTTCTTT.

J is TRBJ1-1 and V is TRBV28; 8 bases align to TRBD1. The CDR3 covers 14 residues. V lost 6 bases to trimming and J lost 11 bases; unmatched junction nucleotides: 14. CDR1 and CDR2 (germline): MDHEN, SYDVKM. CDR3 nucleotides: TGTGCCAGCAGAATCCGGGACAGGCCTCTTCTGGCTTTCTTT. It encodes CASRIRDRPLLAFF.